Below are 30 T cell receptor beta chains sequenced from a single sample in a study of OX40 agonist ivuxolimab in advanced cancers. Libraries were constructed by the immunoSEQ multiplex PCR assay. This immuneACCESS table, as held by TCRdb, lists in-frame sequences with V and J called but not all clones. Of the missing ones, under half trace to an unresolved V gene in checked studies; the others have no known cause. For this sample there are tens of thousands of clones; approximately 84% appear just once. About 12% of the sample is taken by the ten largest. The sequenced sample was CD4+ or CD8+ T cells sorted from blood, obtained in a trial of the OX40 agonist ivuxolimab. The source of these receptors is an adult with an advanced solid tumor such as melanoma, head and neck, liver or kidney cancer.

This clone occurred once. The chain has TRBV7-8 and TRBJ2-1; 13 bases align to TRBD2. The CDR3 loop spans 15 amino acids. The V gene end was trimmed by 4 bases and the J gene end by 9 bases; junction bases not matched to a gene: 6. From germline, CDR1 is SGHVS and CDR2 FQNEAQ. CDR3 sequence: CASSYLTSGRGEQFF. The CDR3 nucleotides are TGTGCCAGCAGCTACCTCACTAGCGGGAGGGGTGAGCAGTTCTTC.

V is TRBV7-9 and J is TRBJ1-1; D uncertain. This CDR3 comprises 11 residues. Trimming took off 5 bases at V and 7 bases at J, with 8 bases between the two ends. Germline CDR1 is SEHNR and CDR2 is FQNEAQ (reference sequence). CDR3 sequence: CASSPEREAFF. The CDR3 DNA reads TGTGCCAGCAGCCCCGAGCGTGAAGCTTTCTTT. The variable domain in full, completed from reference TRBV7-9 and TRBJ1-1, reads DTGVSQNPRHKITKRGQNVTFRCDPISEHNRLYWYRQTLGQGPEFLTYFQNEAQLEKSRLLSDRFSAERPKGSFSTLEIQRTEQGDSAMYLCASSPEREAFFGQGTRLTVV.

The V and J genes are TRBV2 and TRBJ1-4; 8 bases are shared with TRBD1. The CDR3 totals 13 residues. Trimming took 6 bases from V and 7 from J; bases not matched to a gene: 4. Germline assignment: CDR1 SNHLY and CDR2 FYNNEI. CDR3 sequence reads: CASRDRVSEKLFF. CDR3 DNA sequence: TGTGCCAGCAGGGACAGGGTTTCTGAAAAACTGTTTTTT.

This CDR3 is CASSLDQADQPQHF. The DNA for the CDR3 is TGTGCCAGCAGCTTAGATCAGGCGGATCAGCCCCAGCATTTT. The V call is TRBV11-2, the J call TRBJ1-5; D remains unclear. V dropped 0 bases and J dropped 5 bases, with 8 bases sitting between them. Germline CDR1 SGHAT, CDR2 FQNNGV. CDR3 length: 14 residues.

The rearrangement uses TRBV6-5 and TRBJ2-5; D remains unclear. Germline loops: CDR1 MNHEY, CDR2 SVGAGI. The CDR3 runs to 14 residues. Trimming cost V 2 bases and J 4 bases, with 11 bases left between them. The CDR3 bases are TGTGCCAGCAGTTACGGCTGGGCGAGAGAGACCCAGTACTTC. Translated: CASSYGWARETQYF.

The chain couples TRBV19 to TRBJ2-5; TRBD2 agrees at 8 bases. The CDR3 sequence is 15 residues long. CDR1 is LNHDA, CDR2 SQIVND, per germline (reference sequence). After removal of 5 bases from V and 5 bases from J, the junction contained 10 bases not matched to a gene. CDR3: CASSAGGGAGETQYF. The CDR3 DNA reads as TGTGCCAGTAGTGCCGGGGGGGGCGCAGGGGAGACCCAGTACTTC.

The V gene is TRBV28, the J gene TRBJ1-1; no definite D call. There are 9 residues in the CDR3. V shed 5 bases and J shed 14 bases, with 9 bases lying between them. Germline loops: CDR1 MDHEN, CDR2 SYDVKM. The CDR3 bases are TGTGCCAGCAGTCCCGGACCCTTCTTT. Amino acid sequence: CASSPGPFF.

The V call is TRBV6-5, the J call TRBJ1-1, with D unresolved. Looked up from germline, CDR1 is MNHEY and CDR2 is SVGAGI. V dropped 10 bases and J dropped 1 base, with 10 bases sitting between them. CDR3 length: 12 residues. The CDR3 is CATHPGNTEAFF. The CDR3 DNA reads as TGTGCCACACACCCCGGGAACACTGAAGCTTTCTTT.

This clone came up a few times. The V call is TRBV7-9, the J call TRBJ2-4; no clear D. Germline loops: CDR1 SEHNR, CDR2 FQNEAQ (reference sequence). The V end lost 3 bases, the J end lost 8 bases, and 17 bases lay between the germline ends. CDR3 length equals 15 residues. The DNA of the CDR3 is TGTGCCAGCAGCTTCCTGCTAGTAGGGCAGGACATTCAGTACTTC. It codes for CASSFLLVGQDIQYF.

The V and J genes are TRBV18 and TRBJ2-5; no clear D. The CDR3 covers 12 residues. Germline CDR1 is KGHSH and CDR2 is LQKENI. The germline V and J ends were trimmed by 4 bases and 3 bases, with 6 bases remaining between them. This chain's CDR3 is CASSLGEETQYF. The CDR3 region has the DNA TGTGCCAGCTCACTGGGTGAAGAGACCCAGTACTTC.

The CDR3 sequence: CASSLIAGTFYNEQFF. The CDR3, as DNA: TGTGCCAGCAGTTTAATAGCGGGAACCTTCTACAATGAGCAGTTCTTC. The chain is built from TRBV27 and TRBJ2-1; 8 bases map to TRBD2. CDR3 length: 16 amino acids. V shed 2 bases, J shed 3 bases, and the junction held 6 bases outside the gene matches. Germline-derived CDR1 and CDR2 are MNHEY and SMNVEV (reference sequence).

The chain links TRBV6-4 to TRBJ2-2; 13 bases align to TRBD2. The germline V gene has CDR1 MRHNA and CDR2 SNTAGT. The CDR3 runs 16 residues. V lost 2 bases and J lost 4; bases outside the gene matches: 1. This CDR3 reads CASSDGLAGATGELFF. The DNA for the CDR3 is TGTGCCAGCAGTGACGGACTAGCGGGGGCCACCGGGGAGCTGTTTTTT.

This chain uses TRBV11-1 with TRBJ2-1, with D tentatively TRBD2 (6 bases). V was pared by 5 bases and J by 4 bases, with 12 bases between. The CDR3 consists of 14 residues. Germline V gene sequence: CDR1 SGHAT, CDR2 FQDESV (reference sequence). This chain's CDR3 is CASSRSGEYNEQFF. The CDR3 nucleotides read TGTGCCAGCAGCCGTAGCGGAGAGTACAATGAGCAGTTCTTC.

The CDR3 bases are TGTGCCAGCAGCCAAGCCGGGCGGGAGGCCTACAATGAGCAGTTCTTC. It translates to CASSQAGREAYNEQFF. The V and J genes are TRBV4-2 and TRBJ2-1, with TRBD2 matching over 8 bases. The CDR3 loop spans 16 amino acids. With 1 base clipped from V and 2 bases from J, the junction kept 4 bases outside the gene matches. Per the germline V gene, CDR1 is LGHNA and CDR2 is YNFKEQ.

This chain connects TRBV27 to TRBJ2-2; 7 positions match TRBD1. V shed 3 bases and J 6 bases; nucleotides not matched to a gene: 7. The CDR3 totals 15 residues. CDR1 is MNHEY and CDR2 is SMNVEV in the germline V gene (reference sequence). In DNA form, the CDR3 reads TGTGCCAGCAGTTTTTGGACAGGAATGTCCGGGGAGCTGTTTTTT. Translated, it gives CASSFWTGMSGELFF.

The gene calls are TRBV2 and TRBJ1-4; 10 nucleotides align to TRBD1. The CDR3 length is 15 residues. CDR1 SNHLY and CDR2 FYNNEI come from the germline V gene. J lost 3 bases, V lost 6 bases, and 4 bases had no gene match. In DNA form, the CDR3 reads TGTGCCAGCAGGACAGGGGGCATGGCTAATGAAAAACTGTTTTTT. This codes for CASRTGGMANEKLFF.

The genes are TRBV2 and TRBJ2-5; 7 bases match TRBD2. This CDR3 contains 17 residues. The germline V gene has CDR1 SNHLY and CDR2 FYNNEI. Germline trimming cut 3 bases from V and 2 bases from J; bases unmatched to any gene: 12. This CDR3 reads CASSDLGASGFQETQYF. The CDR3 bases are TGTGCCAGCAGTGACCTAGGGGCTAGCGGTTTTCAAGAGACCCAGTACTTC.

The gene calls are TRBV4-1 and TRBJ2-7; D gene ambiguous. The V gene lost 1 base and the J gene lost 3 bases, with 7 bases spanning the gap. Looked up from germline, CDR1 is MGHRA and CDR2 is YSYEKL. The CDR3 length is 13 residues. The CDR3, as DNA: TGCGCCAGCAGCCAAGGGAGTAACTACGAGCAGTACTTC. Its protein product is CASSQGSNYEQYF.

The CDR3 DNA sequence: TGTGCCAGCAACCCTTCGGAGGGGGGAAGTCAGCCCCAGCATTTT. It is translated as CASNPSEGGSQPQHF. The chain links TRBV5-8 to TRBJ1-5, with D possibly matching TRBD1 (6 bases). Trimming cost V 6 bases and J 6 bases, with 19 bases left between them. CDR1 is SGHTS and CDR2 is YDEGEE in the germline V gene. The CDR3 spans 15 residues.

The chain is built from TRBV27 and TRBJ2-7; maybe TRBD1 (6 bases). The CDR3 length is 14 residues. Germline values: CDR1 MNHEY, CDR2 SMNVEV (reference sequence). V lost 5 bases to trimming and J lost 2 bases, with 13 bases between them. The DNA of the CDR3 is TGTGCCAGCAGTCTAAGGGGGACCCCCTACGAGCAGTACTTC. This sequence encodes CASSLRGTPYEQYF.

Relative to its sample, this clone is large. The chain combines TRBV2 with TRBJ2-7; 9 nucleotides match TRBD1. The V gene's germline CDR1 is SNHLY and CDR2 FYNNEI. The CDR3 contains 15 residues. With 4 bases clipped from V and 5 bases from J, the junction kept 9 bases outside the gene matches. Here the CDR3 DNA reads TGTGCCAGCAGTGCCTACGGGACAGGGACCCACGAGCAGTACTTC. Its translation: CASSAYGTGTHEQYF.

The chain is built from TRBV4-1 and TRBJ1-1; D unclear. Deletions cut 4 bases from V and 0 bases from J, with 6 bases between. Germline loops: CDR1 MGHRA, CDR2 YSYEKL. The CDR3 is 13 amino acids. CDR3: CASSPSLNTEAFF. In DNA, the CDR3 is TGCGCCAGCAGCCCATCATTGAACACTGAAGCTTTCTTT.

The chain's CDR3 is CASSEGAPGTEAFF. DNA for the CDR3: TGTGCCAGCAGTGAAGGGGCGCCCGGCACTGAAGCTTTCTTT. This chain uses TRBV2 with TRBJ1-1, with D unclear. The length of the CDR3 is 14 residues. Trimming pared 1 base from V and 4 bases from J, leaving 10 bases between. Germline values: CDR1 SNHLY, CDR2 FYNNEI.

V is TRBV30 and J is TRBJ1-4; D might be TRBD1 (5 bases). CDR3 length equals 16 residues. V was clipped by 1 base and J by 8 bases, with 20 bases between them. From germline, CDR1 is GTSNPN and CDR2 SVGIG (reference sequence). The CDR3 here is CAWSAGANWVKEKLFF. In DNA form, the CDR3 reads TGTGCCTGGAGTGCTGGGGCCAATTGGGTAAAGGAAAAACTGTTTTTT.

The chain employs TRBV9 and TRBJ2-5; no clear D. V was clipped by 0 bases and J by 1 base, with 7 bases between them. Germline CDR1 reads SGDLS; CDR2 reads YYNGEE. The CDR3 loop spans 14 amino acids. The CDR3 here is CASSVGGPQETQYF. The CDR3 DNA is TGTGCCAGCAGCGTAGGAGGACCCCAAGAGACCCAGTACTTC.

The CDR3 protein is CASSPLGRPYEQYF. In nucleotides, the CDR3 is TGTGCCAGCAGCCCCCTTGGGCGGCCCTACGAGCAGTACTTC. J is TRBJ2-7 and V is TRBV11-2; D uncertain. Germline loops: CDR1 SGHAT, CDR2 FQNNGV. Trimming removed 5 bases at V and 2 bases at J, with 13 bases between. CDR3 size: 14 residues.

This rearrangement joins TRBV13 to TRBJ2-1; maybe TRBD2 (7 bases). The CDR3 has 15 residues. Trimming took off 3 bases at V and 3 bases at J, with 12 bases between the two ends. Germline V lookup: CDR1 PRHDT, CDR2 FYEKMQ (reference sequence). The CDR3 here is CASSLGGPNYNEQFF. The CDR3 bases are TGTGCCAGCAGCTTGGGGGGGCCGAACTACAATGAGCAGTTCTTC.

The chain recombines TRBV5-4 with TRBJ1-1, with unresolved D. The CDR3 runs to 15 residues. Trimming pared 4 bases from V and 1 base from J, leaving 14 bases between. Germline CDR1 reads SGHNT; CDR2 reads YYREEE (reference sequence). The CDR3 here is CASSPEIVGNTEAFF. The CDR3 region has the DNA TGTGCCAGCAGCCCCGAAATAGTAGGGAACACTGAAGCTTTCTTT.

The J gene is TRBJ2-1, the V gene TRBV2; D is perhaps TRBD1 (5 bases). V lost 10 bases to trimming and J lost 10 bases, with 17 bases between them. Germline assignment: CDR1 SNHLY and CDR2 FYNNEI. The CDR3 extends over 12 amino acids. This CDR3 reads CATLNDRREQFF. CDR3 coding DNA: TGTGCCACCCTGAACGACAGACGAGAGCAGTTCTTC.

CDR3 sequence (DNA): TGTGCCTGGAGTATCGGTGCCGGATTCGGGGAGCTGTTTTTT. The encoded protein is CAWSIGAGFGELFF. The chain carries TRBV30 and TRBJ2-2, with D unclear. Trimming stripped 2 bases from V and 7 bases from J, with 14 bases between. The germline gives CDR1 GTSNPN, CDR2 SVGIG (reference sequence). The CDR3 extends over 14 amino acids.